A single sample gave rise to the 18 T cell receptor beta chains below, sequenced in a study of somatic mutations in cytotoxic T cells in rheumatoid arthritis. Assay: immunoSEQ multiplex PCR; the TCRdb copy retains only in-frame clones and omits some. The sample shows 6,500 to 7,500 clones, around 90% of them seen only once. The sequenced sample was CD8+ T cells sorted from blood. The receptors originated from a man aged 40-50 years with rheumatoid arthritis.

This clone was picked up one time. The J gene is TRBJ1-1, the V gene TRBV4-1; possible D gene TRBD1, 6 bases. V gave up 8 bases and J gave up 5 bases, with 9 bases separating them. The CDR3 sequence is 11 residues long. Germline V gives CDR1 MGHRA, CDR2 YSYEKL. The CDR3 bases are TGCGCCAGCCGGGGGGCGACTGAAGCTTTCTTT. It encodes CASRGATEAFF.

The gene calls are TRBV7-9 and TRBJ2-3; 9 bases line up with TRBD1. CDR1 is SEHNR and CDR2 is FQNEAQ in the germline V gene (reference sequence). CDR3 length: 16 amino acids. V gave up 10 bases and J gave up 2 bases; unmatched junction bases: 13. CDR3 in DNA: TGTGCCATCGACGGGGGACAGGGCGGGTTCACAGATACGCAGTATTTT. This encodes CAIDGGQGGFTDTQYF.

As DNA, the CDR3 is TGTGCCAGCATCCTTTCCGGGGTTACCGGGGAGCTGTTTTTT. Translation: CASILSGVTGELFF. The chain couples TRBV6-1 to TRBJ2-2; D possibly corresponds to TRBD2 (5 bases). The germline CDR1 and CDR2 sequences are MNHNS and SASEGT. V gave up 7 bases and J gave up 5 bases, with 14 bases separating them. The CDR3 contains 14 residues.

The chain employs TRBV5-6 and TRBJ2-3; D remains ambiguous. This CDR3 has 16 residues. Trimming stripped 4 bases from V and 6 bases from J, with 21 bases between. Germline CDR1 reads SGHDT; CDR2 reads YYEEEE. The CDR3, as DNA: TGTGCCAGCAGCCTAACCAGTACAAGTGACTCCGATACGCAGTATTTT. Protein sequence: CASSLTSTSDSDTQYF.

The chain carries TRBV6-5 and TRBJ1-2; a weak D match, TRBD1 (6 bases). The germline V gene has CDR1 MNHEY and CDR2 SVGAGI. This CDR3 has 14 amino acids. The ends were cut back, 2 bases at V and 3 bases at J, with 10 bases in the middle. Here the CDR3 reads CASSYEGGDYGYTF. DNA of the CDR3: TGTGCCAGCAGTTACGAGGGGGGGGACTATGGCTACACCTTC.

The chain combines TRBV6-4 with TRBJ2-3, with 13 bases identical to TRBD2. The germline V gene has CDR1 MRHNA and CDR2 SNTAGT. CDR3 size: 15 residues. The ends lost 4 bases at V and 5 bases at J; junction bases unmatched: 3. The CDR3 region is CASSGLAGGRDTQYF. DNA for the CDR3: TGTGCCAGCAGTGGACTAGCGGGGGGCAGAGATACGCAGTATTTT.

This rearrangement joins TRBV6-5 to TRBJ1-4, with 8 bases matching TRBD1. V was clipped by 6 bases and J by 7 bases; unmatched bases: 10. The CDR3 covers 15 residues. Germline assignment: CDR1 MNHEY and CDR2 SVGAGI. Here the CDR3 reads CASSSLTGAGEKLFF. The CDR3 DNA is TGTGCCAGCAGCTCTCTGACAGGGGCGGGTGAAAAACTGTTTTTT.

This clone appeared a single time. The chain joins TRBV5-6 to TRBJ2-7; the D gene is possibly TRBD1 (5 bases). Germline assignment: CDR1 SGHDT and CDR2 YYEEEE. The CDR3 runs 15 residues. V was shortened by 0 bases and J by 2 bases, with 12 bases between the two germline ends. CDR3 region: CASSLGGRGAYEQYF. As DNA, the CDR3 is TGTGCCAGCAGCTTGGGTGGTAGGGGTGCCTACGAGCAGTACTTC. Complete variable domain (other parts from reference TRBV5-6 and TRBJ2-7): DAGVTQSPTHLIKTRGQQVTLRCSPKSGHDTVSWYQQALGQGPQFIFQYYEEEERQRGNFPDRFSGHQFPNYSSELNVNALLLGDSALYLCASSLGGRGAYEQYFGPGTRLTVT.

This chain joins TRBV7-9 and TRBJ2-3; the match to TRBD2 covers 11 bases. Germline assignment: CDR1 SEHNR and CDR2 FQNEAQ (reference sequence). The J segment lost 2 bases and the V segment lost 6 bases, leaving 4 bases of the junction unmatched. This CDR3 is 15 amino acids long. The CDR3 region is CASRSGLAATDTQYF. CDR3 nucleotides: TGTGCCAGCAGGTCGGGACTAGCGGCCACAGATACGCAGTATTTT.

The CDR3 DNA follows: TGCAGCGTTGATAATTATTACACAGGGAACACTGAAGCTTTCTTT. Translating gives CSVDNYYTGNTEAFF. The gene calls are TRBV29-1 and TRBJ1-1, with a tentative D call TRBD1 (5 bases). This CDR3 comprises 15 residues. Trimming removed 3 bases from V and 1 base from J, with 15 bases in between. Germline CDR1 reads SQVTM; CDR2 reads ANQGSEA.

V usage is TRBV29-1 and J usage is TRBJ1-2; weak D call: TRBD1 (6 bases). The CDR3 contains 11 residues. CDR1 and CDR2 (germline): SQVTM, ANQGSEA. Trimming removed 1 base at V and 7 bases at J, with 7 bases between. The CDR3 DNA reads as TGCAGCGTTGAAGCAGGGGTTGGCTACACCTTC. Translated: CSVEAGVGYTF.

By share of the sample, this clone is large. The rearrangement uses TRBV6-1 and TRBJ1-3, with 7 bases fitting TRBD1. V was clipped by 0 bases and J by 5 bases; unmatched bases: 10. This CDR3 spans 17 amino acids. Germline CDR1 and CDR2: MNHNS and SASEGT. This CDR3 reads CASSEAPWGQTRNTIYF. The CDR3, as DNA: TGTGCCAGCAGTGAAGCGCCTTGGGGACAGACAAGAAACACCATATATTTT.

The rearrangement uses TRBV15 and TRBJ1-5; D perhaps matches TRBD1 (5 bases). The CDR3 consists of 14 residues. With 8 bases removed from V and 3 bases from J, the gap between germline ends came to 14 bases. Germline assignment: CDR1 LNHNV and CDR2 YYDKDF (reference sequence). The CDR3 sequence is CATSLPGVNQPQHF. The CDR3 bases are TGTGCCACCTCGCTCCCGGGGGTCAATCAGCCCCAGCATTTT.

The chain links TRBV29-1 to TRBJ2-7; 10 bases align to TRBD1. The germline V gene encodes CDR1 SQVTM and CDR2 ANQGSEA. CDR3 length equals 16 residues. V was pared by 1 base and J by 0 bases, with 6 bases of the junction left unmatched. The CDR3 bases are TGCAGCGTTGAAGGGGTGGGACAGGGGTCCTCCTACGAGCAGTACTTC. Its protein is CSVEGVGQGSSYEQYF.

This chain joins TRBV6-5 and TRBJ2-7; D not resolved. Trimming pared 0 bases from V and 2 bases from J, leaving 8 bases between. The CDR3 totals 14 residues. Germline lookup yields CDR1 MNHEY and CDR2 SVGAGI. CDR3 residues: CASSYSGGPYEQYF. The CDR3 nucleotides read TGTGCCAGCAGTTACTCAGGCGGTCCCTACGAGCAGTACTTC.

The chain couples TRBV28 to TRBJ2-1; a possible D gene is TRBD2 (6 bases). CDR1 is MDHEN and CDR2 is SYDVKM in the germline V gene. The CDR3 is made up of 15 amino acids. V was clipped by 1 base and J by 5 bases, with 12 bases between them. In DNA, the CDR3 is TGTGCCAGCAGTTTATCGCTAGCGCCCGACAATGAGCAGTTCTTC. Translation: CASSLSLAPDNEQFF.

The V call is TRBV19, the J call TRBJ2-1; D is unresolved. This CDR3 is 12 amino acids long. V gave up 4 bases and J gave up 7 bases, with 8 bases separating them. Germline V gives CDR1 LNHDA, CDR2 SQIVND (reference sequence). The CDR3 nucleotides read TGTGCCAGTAGTAGAGCTTCGAATGAGCAGTTCTTC. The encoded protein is CASSRASNEQFF.

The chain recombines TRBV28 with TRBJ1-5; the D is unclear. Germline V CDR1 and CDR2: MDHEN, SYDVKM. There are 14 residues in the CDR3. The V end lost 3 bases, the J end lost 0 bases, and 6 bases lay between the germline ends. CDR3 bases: TGTGCCAGCAGTTTCCGCTATAGCAATCAGCCCCAGCATTTT. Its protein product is CASSFRYSNQPQHF.